This T cell receptor (beta chain) stems from a study of CD8 T cells in Susac syndrome. General study points: An acknowledgment was made by the study that its TCR sequencing and HLA analysis involved relatively few individuals.

When the RNA was reverse transcribed, random hexamers were used with an input of roughly 0.45 to 1 ug. An immunoSEQ multiplex PCR generated amplified TCR beta CDR3 products spanning 54 Vbeta and 13 Jbeta. From the immunoSEQ multiplex PCR reads, TCRdb called clonotypes with MiXCR, one entry per CDR3 protein. Of about 180,000 distinct CDR3 sequences in the sample, nearly 97% were seen once. Germline CDR1 and CDR2: MNHEY and SMNVEV (reference sequence). CDR3 size: 18 residues. The V segment lost 6 bases and the J segment 0 bases; nucleotides outside the gene matches: 14. This clonotype appeared once. Antigen specificity is unknown.

Sequencing was done on a sample of CD4+ T cells from PBMCs. The TCR sequence derives from a human donor with multiple sclerosis. The chain couples TRBV27 to TRBJ1-5, with TRBD1 matching 7 bases. In DNA form, the CDR3 reads TGTGCCAGCAGCCCGAGAGAGGGGGCCGTCACTAGCAATCAGCCCCAGCATTTT. As protein: CASSPREGAVTSNQPQHF.